This T cell receptor beta chain stems from a study of blood T cell repertoires in COVID-19. Study in general: Acute-phase and convalescent COVID-19 samples originated in the United States, Italy and Spain. The cDNA or gDNA used as material had been derived from T cells, B-cell-depleted T cells, or PBMCs.

CDR1 SGHTA and CDR2 FQGTGA come from the germline V gene. Losses at the gene ends were 3 bases for V and 2 bases for J; bases not matched to a gene: 4. CDR3 length: 15 amino acids. Cohorts were determined from participant-reported clinical history. In the authors' methods: Amplified reference gene primers provided the basis for estimating nucleated cell counts. The data were produced by immunoSEQ multiplex PCR, yet TCRdb's version contains in-frame clones alone and is incomplete. Clone size and the V and J calls come from that table; the DNA yielded D and trimming. The table lists approximately 320,000 clones, over 80% of them singletons, with approximately 9% in the top ten.

The clonotype comes from a woman aged 18 to 35 who had recovered from COVID-19. Sequences were obtained from PBMCs or T cells enriched from blood (not recorded which). The rearrangement uses TRBV7-3 and TRBJ2-3, with TRBD2 matching 8 bases. CDR3 coding DNA: TGTGCCAGCAGCTTTACTAGCGGACCCACAGATACGCAGTATTTT. This gives the protein CASSFTSGPTDTQYF.